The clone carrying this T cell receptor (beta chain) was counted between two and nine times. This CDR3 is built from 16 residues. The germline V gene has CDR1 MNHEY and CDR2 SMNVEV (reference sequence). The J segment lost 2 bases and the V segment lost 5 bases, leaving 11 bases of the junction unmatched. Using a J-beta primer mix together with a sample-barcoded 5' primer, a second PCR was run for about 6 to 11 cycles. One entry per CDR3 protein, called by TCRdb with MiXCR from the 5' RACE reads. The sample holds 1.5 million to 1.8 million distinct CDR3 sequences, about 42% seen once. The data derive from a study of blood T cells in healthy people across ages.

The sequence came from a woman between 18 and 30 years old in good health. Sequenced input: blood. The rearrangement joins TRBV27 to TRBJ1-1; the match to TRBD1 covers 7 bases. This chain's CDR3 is CASSQTGTRANTEAFF. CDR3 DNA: TGTGCCAGCAGTCAGACAGGGACCCGAGCCAACACTGAAGCTTTCTTT.